One TCR beta chain is described in this entry. No antigen is known for it. The sample originates from a study of cytomegalovirus exposure and HLA in healthy donors. Study findings and constraints: The study designated 160 or so TCR beta chains cytomegalovirus-associated. Using the classifier, cytomegalovirus status was reportedly diagnosed with high specificity and sensitivity. Earlier results showed most TCR beta V segments being productive about 90% or about 30% of the time. It was in a later analysis that TCR association rates were seen to vary by HLA locus, highest for DRB1 and lowest for HLA-C.

Both 60 Vbeta primers and 13 Jbeta primers went into the PCR. Using immunoSEQ multiplex PCR, the repertoire was profiled, and TCRdb retains in-frame clones only, with some absent. The table shows roughly 190,000 clones, with roughly 74% occurring only once. V dropped 4 bases and J dropped 5 bases, with 9 bases sitting between them. From germline, CDR1 is SGHDT and CDR2 YYEEEE. This CDR3 has 12 amino acids. The TCR was taken from a female donor in good health and CMV-seronegative. This chain joins TRBV5-6 and TRBJ1-1, with unresolved D. Sequenced sample: PBMCs. The DNA of the CDR3 is TGTGCCAGCAGCCGCGGATGGACTGAAGCTTTCTTT. Translation: CASSRGWTEAFF. The full variable domain, completed using reference TRBV5-6 and TRBJ1-1, is DAGVTQSPTHLIKTRGQQVTLRCSPKSGHDTVSWYQQALGQGPQFIFQYYEEEERQRGNFPDRFSGHQFPNYSSELNVNALLLGDSALYLCASSRGWTEAFFGQGTRLTVV.